The T cell receptor beta chain under discussion was sequenced for a study of chronic HIV infection and antiretroviral therapy. In this sample, this clonotype turned up a few times. Trimming left V 0 bases short and J 11 bases short, with 10 bases between. The CDR3 covers 12 residues. The germline CDR1 and CDR2 sequences are ENHRY and SYGVKD. TCRdb processed the 5' RACE reads anew with MiXCR; each CDR3 protein has one entry. The sample holds roughly 50,000 distinct CDR3 sequences, approximately 19% seen once. Sequences were obtained from peripheral blood. This TCR came from an adult who had HIV and had not received antiretroviral therapy, or was an uninfected healthy control (not recorded which). J is TRBJ1-1 and V is TRBV10-3; D ambiguous. In DNA form, the CDR3 reads TGTGCCATCAGTGAGTCCCGGGTAGCGGCTTTCTTT. It codes for CAISESRVAAFF.